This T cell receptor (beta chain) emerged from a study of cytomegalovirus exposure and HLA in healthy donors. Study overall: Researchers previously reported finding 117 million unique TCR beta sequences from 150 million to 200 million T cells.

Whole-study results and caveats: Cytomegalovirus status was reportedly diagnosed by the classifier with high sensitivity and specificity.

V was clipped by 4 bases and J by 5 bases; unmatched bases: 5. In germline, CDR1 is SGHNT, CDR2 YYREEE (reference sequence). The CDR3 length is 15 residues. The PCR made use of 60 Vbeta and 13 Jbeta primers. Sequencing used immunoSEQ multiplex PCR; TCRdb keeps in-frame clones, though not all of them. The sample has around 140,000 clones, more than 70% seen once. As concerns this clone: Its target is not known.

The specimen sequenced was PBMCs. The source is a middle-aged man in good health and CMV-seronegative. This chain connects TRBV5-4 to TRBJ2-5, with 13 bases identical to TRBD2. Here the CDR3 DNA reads TGTGCCAGCAGCCAGGGACTAGCGGGACGGGAGACCCAGTACTTC. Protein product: CASSQGLAGRETQYF.